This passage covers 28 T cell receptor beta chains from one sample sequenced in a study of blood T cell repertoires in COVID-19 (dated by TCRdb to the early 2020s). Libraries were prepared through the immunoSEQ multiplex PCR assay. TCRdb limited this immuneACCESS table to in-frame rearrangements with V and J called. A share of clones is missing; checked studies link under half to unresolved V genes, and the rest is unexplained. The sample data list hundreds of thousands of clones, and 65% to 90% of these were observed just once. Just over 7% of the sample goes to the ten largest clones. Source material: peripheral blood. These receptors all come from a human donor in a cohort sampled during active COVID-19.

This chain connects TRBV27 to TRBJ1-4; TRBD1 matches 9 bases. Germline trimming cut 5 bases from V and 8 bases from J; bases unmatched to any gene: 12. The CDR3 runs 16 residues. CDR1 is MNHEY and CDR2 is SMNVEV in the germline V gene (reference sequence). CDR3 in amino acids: CASSPHRTGVTEKLFF. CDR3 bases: TGTGCCAGCAGTCCGCACCGGACAGGGGTAACCGAAAAACTGTTTTTT. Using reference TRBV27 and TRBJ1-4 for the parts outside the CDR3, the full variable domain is EAQVTQNPRYLITVTGKKLTVTCSQNMNHEYMSWYRQDPGLGLRQIYYSMNVEVTDKGDVPEGYKVSRKEKRNFPLILESPSPNQTSLYFCASSPHRTGVTEKLFFGSGTQLSVL.

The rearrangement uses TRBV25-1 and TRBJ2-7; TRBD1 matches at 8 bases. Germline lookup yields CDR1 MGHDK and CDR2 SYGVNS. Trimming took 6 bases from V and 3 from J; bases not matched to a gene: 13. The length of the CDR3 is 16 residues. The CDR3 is CASSPTSGTGVYEQYF. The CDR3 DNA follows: TGTGCCAGCAGCCCCACCTCCGGGACAGGTGTCTACGAGCAGTACTTC.

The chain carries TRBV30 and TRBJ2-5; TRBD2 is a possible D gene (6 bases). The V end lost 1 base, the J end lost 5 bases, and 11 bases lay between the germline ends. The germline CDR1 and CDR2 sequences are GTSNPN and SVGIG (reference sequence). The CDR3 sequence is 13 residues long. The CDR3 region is CAWSAGGTETQYF. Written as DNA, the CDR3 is TGTGCCTGGAGTGCCGGGGGTACCGAGACCCAGTACTTC.

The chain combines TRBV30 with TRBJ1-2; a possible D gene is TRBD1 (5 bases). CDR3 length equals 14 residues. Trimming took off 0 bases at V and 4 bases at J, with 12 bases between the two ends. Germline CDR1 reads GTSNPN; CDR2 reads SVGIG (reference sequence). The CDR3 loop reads CAWSVGEETYGYTF. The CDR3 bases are TGTGCCTGGAGTGTGGGGGAGGAGACCTATGGCTACACCTTC. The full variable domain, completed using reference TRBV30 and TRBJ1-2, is SQTIHQWPATLVQPVGSPLSLECTVEGTSNPNLYWYRQAAGRGLQLLFYSVGIGQISSEVPQNLSASRPQDRQFILSSKKLLLSDSGFYLCAWSVGEETYGYTFGSGTRLTVV.

This chain's CDR3 is CASSLPRVTDTQYF. DNA of the CDR3: TGTGCCAGCAGCTTACCCAGGGTGACAGATACGCAGTATTTT. The chain combines TRBV13 with TRBJ2-3, with D perhaps TRBD1 (5 bases). The length of the CDR3 is 14 residues. V lost 2 bases and J lost 3, with 9 bases in between. From germline, CDR1 is PRHDT and CDR2 FYEKMQ (reference sequence).

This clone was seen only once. The CDR3 DNA follows: TGTGCCACCAGTGATCCCGTATCCTCTGGAAACACCATATATTTT. It translates to CATSDPVSSGNTIYF. J is TRBJ1-3 and V is TRBV24-1; no firm D call. V lost 3 bases and J lost 0, with 8 bases in between. Germline V CDR1 and CDR2: KGHDR, SFDVKD. CDR3 size: 15 residues.

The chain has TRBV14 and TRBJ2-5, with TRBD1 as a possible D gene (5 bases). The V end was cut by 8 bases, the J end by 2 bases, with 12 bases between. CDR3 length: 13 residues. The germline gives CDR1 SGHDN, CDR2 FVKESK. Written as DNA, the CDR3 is TGTGCCAGCTTTGGGCAGGGACAAGAGACCCAGTACTTC. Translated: CASFGQGQETQYF.

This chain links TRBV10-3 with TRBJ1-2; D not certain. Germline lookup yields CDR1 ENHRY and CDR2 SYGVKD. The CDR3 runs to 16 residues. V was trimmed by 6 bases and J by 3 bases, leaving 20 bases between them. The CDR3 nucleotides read TGTGCCATCAGCCAAAAAAAGAACGGGTACGACTATGGCTACACCTTC. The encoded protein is CAISQKKNGYDYGYTF.

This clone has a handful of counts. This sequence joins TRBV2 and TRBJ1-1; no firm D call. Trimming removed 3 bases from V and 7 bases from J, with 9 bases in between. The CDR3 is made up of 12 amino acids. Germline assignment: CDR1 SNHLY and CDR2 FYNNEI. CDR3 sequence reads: CASSDEQDEAFF. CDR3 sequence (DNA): TGTGCCAGCAGTGATGAACAAGATGAAGCTTTCTTT.

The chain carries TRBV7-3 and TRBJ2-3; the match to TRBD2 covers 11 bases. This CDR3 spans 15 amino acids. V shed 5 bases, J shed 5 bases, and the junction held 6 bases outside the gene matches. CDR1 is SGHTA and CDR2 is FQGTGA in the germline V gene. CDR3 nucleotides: TGTGCCAGCAGCCATAGCGGGGGGGCAGAAGATACGCAGTATTTT. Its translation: CASSHSGGAEDTQYF.

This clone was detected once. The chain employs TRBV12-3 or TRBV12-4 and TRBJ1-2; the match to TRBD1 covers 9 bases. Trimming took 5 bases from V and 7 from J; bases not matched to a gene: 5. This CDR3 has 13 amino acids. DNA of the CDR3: TGTGCCAGCAGTCTACAGGGGGCATCTGGCTACACCTTC. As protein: CASSLQGASGYTF.

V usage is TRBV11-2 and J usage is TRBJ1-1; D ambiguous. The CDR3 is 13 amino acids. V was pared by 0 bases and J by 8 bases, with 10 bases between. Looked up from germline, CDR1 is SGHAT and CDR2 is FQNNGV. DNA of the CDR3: TGTGCCAGCAGCTTAGATCCTCTAATGGAAGCTTTCTTT. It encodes CASSLDPLMEAFF. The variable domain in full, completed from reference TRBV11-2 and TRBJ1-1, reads EAGVAQSPRYKIIEKRQSVAFWCNPISGHATLYWYQQILGQGPKLLIQFQNNGVVDDSQLPKDRFSAERLKGVDSTLKIQPAKLEDSAVYLCASSLDPLMEAFFGQGTRLTVV.

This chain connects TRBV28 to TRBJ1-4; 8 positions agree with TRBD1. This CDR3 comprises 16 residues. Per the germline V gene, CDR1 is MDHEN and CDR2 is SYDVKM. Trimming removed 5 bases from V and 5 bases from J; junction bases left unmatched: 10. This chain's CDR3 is CASSATTGGLNEKLFF. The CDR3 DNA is TGTGCCAGCAGTGCCACTACAGGGGGACTAAATGAAAAACTGTTTTTT.

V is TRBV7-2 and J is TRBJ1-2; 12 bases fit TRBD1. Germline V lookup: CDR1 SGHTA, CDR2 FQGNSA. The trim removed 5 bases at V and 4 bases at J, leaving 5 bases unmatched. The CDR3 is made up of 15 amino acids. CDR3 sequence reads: CASSLGTGGPYGYTF. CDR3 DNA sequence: TGTGCCAGCAGCCTAGGGACAGGGGGCCCCTATGGCTACACCTTC.

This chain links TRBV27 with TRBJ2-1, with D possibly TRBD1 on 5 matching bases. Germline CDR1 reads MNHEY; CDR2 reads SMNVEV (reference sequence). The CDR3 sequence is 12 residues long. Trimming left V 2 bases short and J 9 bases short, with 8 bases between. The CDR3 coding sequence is TGTGCCAGCAGTTTAAGGGGCGGTGAGCAGTTCTTC. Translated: CASSLRGGEQFF.

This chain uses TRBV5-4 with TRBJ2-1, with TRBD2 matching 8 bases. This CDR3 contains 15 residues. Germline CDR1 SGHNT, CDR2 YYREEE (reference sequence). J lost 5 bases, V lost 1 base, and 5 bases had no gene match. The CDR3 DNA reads TGTGCCAGCAGCTTGTCCCCGGGGGGGAACAATGAGCAGTTCTTC. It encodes CASSLSPGGNNEQFF.

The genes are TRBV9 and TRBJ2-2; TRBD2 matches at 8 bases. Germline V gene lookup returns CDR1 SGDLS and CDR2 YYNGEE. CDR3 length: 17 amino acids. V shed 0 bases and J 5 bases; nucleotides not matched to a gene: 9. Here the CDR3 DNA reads TGTGCCAGCAGCGTAGGGGTGGGGACTAGAGGAACCGGGGAGCTGTTTTTT. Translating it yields CASSVGVGTRGTGELFF.

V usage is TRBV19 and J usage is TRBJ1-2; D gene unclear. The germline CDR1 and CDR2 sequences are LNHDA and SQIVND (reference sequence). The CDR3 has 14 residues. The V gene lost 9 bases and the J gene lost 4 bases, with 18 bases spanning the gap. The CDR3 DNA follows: TGTGCCAGCTCCCTTGGGAGGCAGATCTATGGCTACACCTTC. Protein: CASSLGRQIYGYTF.

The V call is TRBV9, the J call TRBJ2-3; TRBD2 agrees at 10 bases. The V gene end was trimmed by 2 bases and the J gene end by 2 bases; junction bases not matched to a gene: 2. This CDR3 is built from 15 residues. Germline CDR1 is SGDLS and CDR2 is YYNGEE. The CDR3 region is CASSVSGGTTDTQYF. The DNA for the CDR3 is TGTGCCAGCAGCGTTAGCGGGGGGACCACAGATACGCAGTATTTT.

CDR3 nucleotide sequence: TGTGCCAGCAGCTCTTTGACAGGGGGATCCGGGGAGCTGTTTTTT. Its protein is CASSSLTGGSGELFF. The gene calls are TRBV7-3 and TRBJ2-2; 9 bases line up with TRBD1. The CDR3 sequence is 15 residues long. The J segment lost 6 bases and the V segment lost 4 bases, leaving 6 bases of the junction unmatched. Germline CDR1 and CDR2: SGHTA and FQGTGA.

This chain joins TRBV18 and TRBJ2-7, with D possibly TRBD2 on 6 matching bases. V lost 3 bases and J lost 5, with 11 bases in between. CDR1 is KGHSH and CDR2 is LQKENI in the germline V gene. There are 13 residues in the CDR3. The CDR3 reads CASSPAGSHEQYF. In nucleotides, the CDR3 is TGTGCCAGCTCACCCGCGGGGTCCCACGAGCAGTACTTC.

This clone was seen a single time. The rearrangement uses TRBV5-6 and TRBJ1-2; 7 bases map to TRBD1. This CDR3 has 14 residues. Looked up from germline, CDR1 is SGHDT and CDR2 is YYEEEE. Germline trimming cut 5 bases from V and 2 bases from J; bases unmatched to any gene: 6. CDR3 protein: CASRKTGQNYGYTF. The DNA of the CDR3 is TGTGCCAGCAGAAAAACGGGACAGAACTATGGCTACACCTTC.

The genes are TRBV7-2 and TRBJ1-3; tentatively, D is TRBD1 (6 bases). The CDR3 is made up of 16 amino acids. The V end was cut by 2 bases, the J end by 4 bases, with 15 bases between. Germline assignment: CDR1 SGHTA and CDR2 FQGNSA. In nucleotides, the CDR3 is TGTGCCAGCAGCTTAATGGGGGCCCGAGCCGGAAACACCATATATTTT. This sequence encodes CASSLMGARAGNTIYF.

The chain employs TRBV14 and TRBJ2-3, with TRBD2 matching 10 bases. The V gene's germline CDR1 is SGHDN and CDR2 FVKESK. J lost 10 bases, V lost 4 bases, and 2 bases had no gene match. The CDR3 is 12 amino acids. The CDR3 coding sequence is TGTGCCAGCAGCCCCGGACTAGCGGCGCAGTATTTT. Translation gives CASSPGLAAQYF.

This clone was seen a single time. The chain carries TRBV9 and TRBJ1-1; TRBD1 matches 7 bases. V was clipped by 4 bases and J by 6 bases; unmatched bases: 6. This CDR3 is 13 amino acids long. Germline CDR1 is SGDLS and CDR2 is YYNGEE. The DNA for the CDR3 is TGTGCCAGCAGCTATCAGGGGGACTCTGAAGCTTTCTTT. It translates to CASSYQGDSEAFF.

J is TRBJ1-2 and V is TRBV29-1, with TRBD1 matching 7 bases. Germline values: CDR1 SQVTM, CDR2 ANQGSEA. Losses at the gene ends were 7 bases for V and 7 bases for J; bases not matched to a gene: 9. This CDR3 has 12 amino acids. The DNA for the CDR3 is TGCAGCGCTTTGGACAGGTTCGGTGGCTACACCTTC. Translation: CSALDRFGGYTF.

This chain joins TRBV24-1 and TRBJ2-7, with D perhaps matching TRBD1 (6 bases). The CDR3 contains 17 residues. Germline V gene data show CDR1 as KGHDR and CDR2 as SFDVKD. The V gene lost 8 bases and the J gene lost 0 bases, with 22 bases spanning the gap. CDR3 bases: TGTGCCACCATCCACTATACCGGGACACACACCTCCTACGAGCAGTACTTC. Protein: CATIHYTGTHTSYEQYF.

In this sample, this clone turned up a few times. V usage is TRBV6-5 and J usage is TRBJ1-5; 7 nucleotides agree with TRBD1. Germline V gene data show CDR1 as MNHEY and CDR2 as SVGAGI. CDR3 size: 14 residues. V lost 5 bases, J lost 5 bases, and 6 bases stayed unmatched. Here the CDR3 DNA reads TGTGCCAGCAGTCTCCAGGGGGGCGATCAGCCCCAGCATTTT. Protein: CASSLQGGDQPQHF.